The T cell receptor beta chain described here comes from a study of shared clonotypes between healthy human individuals. Across the study: The cohort comprised a couple of women and a few men. Their ages spanned 18 to 49 years.

TCRdb's copy holds only in-frame clones and misses some; the assay was immunoSEQ multiplex PCR. This table holds approximately 1.5 million clones, 95% to 99% found once. The study drew its donors from healthy HIV-negative adults without recent acute infections or vaccinations. V was cut by 7 bases and J by 9 bases, with 16 bases left in between. Germline loops: CDR1 GTSNPN, CDR2 SVGIG (reference sequence). The CDR3 is made up of 12 amino acids. The sample consisted of naive CD4+ T cells sorted from blood. Subset denoted: CD45RA+ positively selected. The genes are TRBV30 and TRBJ1-5; the D gene is possibly TRBD1 (6 bases). The receptor's source is a young man in good health. CDR3 protein: CAYGGSQRPQHF. In DNA, the CDR3 is TGTGCCTACGGGGGCAGTCAGCGGCCCCAGCATTTT.